This T cell receptor (beta chain) derives from a study of radiotherapy plus CTLA-4 blockade in lung cancer. Study summary: Objective responses occurred in roughly 20% of patients; roughly 31% had disease control.

Alongside CTLA-4 blockade with ipilimumab, patients with chemo-refractory metastatic non-small-cell lung cancer received focal radiation. TCRdb's copy holds only in-frame clones and misses some; the assay was immunoSEQ multiplex PCR. The sample has about 100,000 clones, 83% seen once. Study conclusions and caveats: Among blood TCR repertoires after radiotherapy plus ipilimumab, tumor-derived clones expanded.

CDR1 and CDR2 (germline): KGHSH, LQKENI. The CDR3 consists of 15 residues. V was pared by 0 bases and J by 10 bases, with 16 bases between. Turning to this clone: The antigen remains unidentified.

The source material was peripheral blood, sampled from a patient treated with radiotherapy plus ipilimumab. The sequence came from a human donor with non-small cell lung cancer who had stable disease on radiotherapy plus ipilimumab. The chain combines TRBV18 with TRBJ2-1, with a weak D call TRBD2 (5 bases). The CDR3 nucleotides are TGTGCCAGCTCACCACCGGAGGCAGCGCGCCGCGAGCAGTTCTTC. It specifies CASSPPEAARREQFF.